This TCR beta chain was identified in a study of blood T cell repertoires in COVID-19 (dated by TCRdb to 2019 to 2021). Study-level background: Collaborator samples came from the United States, Italy and Spain and covered acute and convalescent phases of COVID-19. The prospective study material was composed of cDNA or gDNA derived from T cells, B-cell-depleted T cells, or PBMCs. The dataset comprised deeply sampled blood TCRbeta repertoires from subjects exposed to, actively infected with, or recovered from COVID-19. The repertoires were released in a freely available public database meant as a resource for research on the immune response to SARS-CoV-2. Samples came from the ongoing ImmuneRACE study (first 160 participants) plus 1,254 subjects from 6 global collaborators. Nearly every sample came with metadata listing a de-identified subject ID, COVID-19 status, age in years and sex. Where available, HLA class I and class II types were obtained from metadata supplied by the sample provider rather than from assay-based typing. Overall results and qualifications from the work: How much clinical and demographic metadata was included differed by source and by participant, and the metadata was provided uncurated.

Regarding this clone: The specificity of this receptor is unknown. There are no base qualities to consult, and no much larger clone falls within one base.

Per the germline V gene, MDHEN is the CDR1 and SYDVKM is the CDR2. There are 11 amino acids in the CDR3, from cysteine to phenylalanine inclusive. Here the CDR3 DNA is all that survives: 33 bases in frame from base 1. The junction shows trimming of 6 bases on V and 3 bases on J, plus 5 bases between the germline ends. Participants in the prospective study were enrolled through a virtual design, were aged roughly 18 to 95 years, and lived in approximately 25 United States geographic areas. In the prospective study, participants were assigned to cohorts based on the clinical history participants reported in a screening survey and a study questionnaire. Recovered participants in ImmuneRACE Cohort 3 were defined as having two consecutive negative NP/OP PCR tests, clearance from a healthcare professional, or resolution of symptoms. Each participant in the prospective study had whole blood, serum and a nasopharyngeal or oropharyngeal swab collected by mobile phlebotomists. Prospective study participants could optionally give additional blood draws and questionnaires over an approximately 2-month period. Before DNA extraction, blood samples from the prospective study were shipped at room temperature or frozen.

TCRbeta CDR3 regions were amplified from genomic DNA using the immunoSEQ Assay, a bias-controlled multiplex PCR. Per the source publication's procedure: Within the assay, amplification of reference gene primers was used to estimate how many nucleated cells each sample contained. Sequence reads were collapsed and filtered to measure the absolute abundance of every unique TCRbeta CDR3 rearrangement. Productive Simpson clonality was computed per sample as the square root of Simpson's diversity index over productive rearrangements. The table comes from immuneACCESS by way of TCRdb, which keeps in-frame sequences with V and J called. Part of the clones is missing from these tables; in studies checked, under half for an unresolved V gene and the rest for unknown reasons. That table furnishes V, J and clone size, whereas the DNA furnished D and trimming. This sample comprises hundreds of thousands of clones, around 84% of them detected only once. The top ten hold 1.6% of the sample.

Specimen: PBMCs or T cells enriched from blood (not recorded which). The sequence is built from TRBV28 and TRBJ1-2; the D gene is unclear. The TCR comes from a woman between 45 and 60 years old who had recovered from COVID-19. The DNA reads as follows: TGTGCCAGCAGCCTTTACTATGGCTACACCTTC. Its translation is CASSLYYGYTF.